The 3 T cell receptor beta chains in this list originate from one sample, sequenced in a study of brain T cells in children with intractable seizures. Data came from immunoSEQ multiplex PCR; TCRdb stores just in-frame clones and leaves some out. The sample lists 70,000 to 85,000 clones, more than 75% occurring once. The sample here was peripheral blood, taken at surgery. The origin of the receptors is a girl aged 2 to 10 with Rasmussen encephalitis and intractable seizures.

This clone was observed a single time. The rearrangement uses TRBV2 and TRBJ2-7; D is possibly TRBD1 (5 bases). The CDR3 loop spans 15 amino acids. V lost 6 bases, J lost 0 bases, and 15 bases lay in between. The V gene's germline CDR1 is SNHLY and CDR2 FYNNEI. The CDR3 region has the DNA TGTGCCAGCAGGCCCAGCACAGGTAGCTCCTACGAGCAGTACTTC. Translation gives CASRPSTGSSYEQYF.

A single count supports this clone. The chain couples TRBV2 to TRBJ2-7; D remains ambiguous. CDR1 and CDR2 (germline): SNHLY, FYNNEI. Trimming removed 6 bases at V and 3 bases at J, with 6 bases between. This CDR3 contains 11 residues. CDR3 coding DNA: TGTGCCAGCAGCAGGAACTACGAGCAGTACTTC. Its protein is CASSRNYEQYF.

This rearrangement joins TRBV7-9 to TRBJ2-1; 9 bases match TRBD2. Germline trimming cut 1 base from V and 8 bases from J; bases unmatched to any gene: 3. Looked up from germline, CDR1 is SEHNR and CDR2 is FQNEAQ (reference sequence). The CDR3 consists of 14 residues. CDR3 in amino acids: CASSLVAGAYEQFF. DNA of the CDR3: TGTGCCAGCAGCTTAGTAGCGGGGGCGTATGAGCAGTTCTTC.